This TCR beta chain originates from a study of Graves' ophthalmopathy and Graves' hyperthyroidism. About the research overall: At the time of initial diagnosis and before any treatment, peripheral blood was collected.

This CDR3 spans 13 amino acids. Between the trimmed V and J ends, which lost 5 bases and 3 bases, there was a span of 10 bases. PBMCs stemmed from under 11 ml of fresh peripheral blood. The authors amplified TCR beta CDR3 regions, and they did so from RNA transcripts for repertoire sequencing. HTBI primers were used in a first-round RT-PCR, which preceded a second-round multiplex PCR. TCRdb fed the multiplex PCR reads into MiXCR, producing one record per CDR3 protein. The data show hundreds of thousands of distinct CDR3 sequences, 35% to 50% seen once. This clonotype was observed at least ten times. This chain links TRBV12-3 or TRBV12-4 with TRBJ2-5, with D hard to call. Material for sequencing was peripheral blood. The sequence came from an adult man with Graves' ophthalmopathy. CDR3 coding DNA: TGTGCCAGCAGTATCGGACGGAAAGAGACCCAGTACTTC. Its protein product is CASSIGRKETQYF.